Sequencing of this TCR beta chain was carried out in a study of T-cell memory formation after mild COVID-19. TCRdb called the 5' RACE reads again in MiXCR, with one record for every CDR3 protein. Among around 340,000 distinct CDR3 sequences listed, approximately 14% were seen once. This clonotype showed up many times. Trimming pared 4 bases from V and 0 bases from J, leaving 10 bases between. From germline, CDR1 is LGHNA and CDR2 YNFKEQ. This CDR3 has 16 residues. The sample was PBMCs or a T cell subset sorted from them (not recorded which). The source is a man between 18 and 35 years old who had mild COVID-19 (a few samples of this study predate the infection). Cell type and time point are not known. This rearrangement joins TRBV4-2 to TRBJ1-6; D is unclear. The CDR3 nucleotides are TGTGCCAGCAGCCCGGGCAGGAGCTCCTATAATTCACCCCTCCACTTT. Translation gives CASSPGRSSYNSPLHF.